The 29 T cell receptor beta chains below were found in one sample sequenced in a study of T-cell reconstitution after alpha-beta-depleted transplantation in children. As it was prepared, the TCRbeta library received unique molecular identifiers. MiXCR, run by TCRdb on the PCR reads, gives a single entry per CDR3 protein. Of about 400,000 distinct CDR3 sequences in the sample, about a fifth were seen once. The sequencing here drew on PBMCs from the stem cell graft donor, taken from the stem cell graft. The receptors stem from a human donor who donated a stem cell graft to a child with acute myeloid leukemia.

CDR3 loop: CSVGGSGGTLKNIQYF. The CDR3 DNA reads as TGCAGCGTTGGGGGTAGCGGGGGGACGTTAAAAAACATTCAGTACTTC. The chain links TRBV29-1 to TRBJ2-4; 10 positions match TRBD2. The germline V gene has CDR1 SQVTM and CDR2 ANQGSEA. The J segment lost 4 bases and the V segment lost 4 bases, leaving 10 bases of the junction unmatched. The CDR3 has 16 amino acids. The full variable domain, rest sourced from reference TRBV29-1 and TRBJ2-4, is SAVISQKPSRDICQRGTSLTIQCQVDSQVTMMFWYRQQPGQSLTLIATANQGSEATYESGFVIDKFPISRPNLTFSTLTVSNMSPEDSSIYLCSVGGSGGTLKNIQYFGAGTRLSVL.

This clonotype was counted ten times or more. J is TRBJ2-7 and V is TRBV3-1; 11 positions match TRBD2. The CDR3 contains 16 residues. After removal of 0 bases from V and 5 bases from J, the junction contained 6 bases not matched to a gene. Germline V lookup: CDR1 LGHDT, CDR2 YNNKEL (reference sequence). CDR3 protein: CASSQDSLAGGNEQYF. In DNA, the CDR3 is TGTGCCAGCAGCCAAGATTCCCTAGCGGGAGGAAACGAGCAGTACTTC.

The chain carries TRBV6-2 or TRBV6-3 and TRBJ2-1; no firm D call. V lost 5 bases to trimming and J lost 9 bases, with 11 bases between them. CDR1 and CDR2 from the germline V gene are MNHEY and SVGEGT. The CDR3 spans 12 residues. The CDR3 nucleotides read TGTGCCAGCAGTAACTGGGCTTCTGAGCAGTTCTTC. Amino acids: CASSNWASEQFF.

This clonotype was recorded many times. V is TRBV25-1 and J is TRBJ2-7; TRBD2 is a possible D gene (6 bases). This CDR3 contains 13 residues. The V end was cut by 4 bases, the J end by 4 bases, with 11 bases between. Germline V gives CDR1 MGHDK, CDR2 SYGVNS. The chain's CDR3 is CASSAEGPYEQYF. In DNA, the CDR3 is TGTGCCAGCAGTGCGGAGGGGCCTTACGAGCAGTACTTC.

The table lists this clonotype with many counts. The V gene is TRBV29-1, the J gene TRBJ2-5, with TRBD1 matching 7 bases. The CDR3 sequence is 13 residues long. V gave up 3 bases and J gave up 2 bases; unmatched junction bases: 3. Germline V gene data show CDR1 as SQVTM and CDR2 as ANQGSEA. CDR3: CSVERDRQETQYF. The CDR3 DNA is TGCAGCGTTGAGAGGGACAGACAAGAGACCCAGTACTTC.

The chain couples TRBV29-1 to TRBJ2-7; D is undetermined. The CDR3 loop spans 13 amino acids. The germline V gene has CDR1 SQVTM and CDR2 ANQGSEA. Trimming removed 7 bases at V and 4 bases at J, with 17 bases between. Written as DNA, the CDR3 is TGCAGCGCCTCCTTGACAATTGGATACGAGCAGTACTTC. Amino acids: CSASLTIGYEQYF.

This clonotype has a count of ten or more. The V and J genes are TRBV4-1 and TRBJ2-7; the match to TRBD2 covers 11 bases. Trimming took 2 bases from V and 4 from J; bases not matched to a gene: 4. Germline-derived CDR1 and CDR2 are MGHRA and YSYEKL. This CDR3 is built from 15 residues. CDR3 region: CASSQIAGGPYEQYF. In DNA form, the CDR3 reads TGCGCCAGCAGCCAAATAGCGGGAGGGCCTTACGAGCAGTACTTC.

This clonotype was detected only a few times. The chain joins TRBV12-3 or TRBV12-4 to TRBJ2-5; D may be TRBD2 (5 bases). The CDR3 loop spans 14 amino acids. V lost 7 bases and J lost 5, with 17 bases in between. CDR3 nucleotide sequence: TGTGCCAGCAATGTAGAGGGTGTTCAGGAGACCCAGTACTTC. Its protein product is CASNVEGVQETQYF.

This clonotype was seen many times. The gene calls are TRBV7-2 and TRBJ2-7; 7 positions agree with TRBD1. The V gene end was trimmed by 5 bases and the J gene end by 2 bases; junction bases not matched to a gene: 6. The V gene's germline CDR1 is SGHTA and CDR2 FQGNSA. The CDR3 is 14 amino acids. The CDR3 protein is CASSQDRYTYEQYF. CDR3 sequence (DNA): TGTGCCAGCAGCCAGGACAGGTATACCTACGAGCAGTACTTC.

There are a few counts of this clonotype. The rearrangement links TRBV4-3 to TRBJ1-5; D uncertain. V was clipped by 0 bases and J by 12 bases, with 12 bases between them. CDR1 is LGHNA, CDR2 YSLEER, per germline. The CDR3 has 13 residues. The CDR3 here is CASSQDRGRDQHF. The CDR3 DNA reads as TGCGCCAGCAGCCAAGATCGAGGACGGGACCAGCATTTT.

The chain links TRBV12-3 or TRBV12-4 to TRBJ2-1; 8 positions match TRBD1. The CDR3 has 19 amino acids. The V segment lost 0 bases and the J segment 6 bases; nucleotides outside the gene matches: 16. CDR3 sequence reads: CASSLAPGHDRGDFNEQFF. CDR3 nucleotide sequence: TGTGCCAGCAGTTTAGCGCCGGGACACGACAGGGGAGATTTCAATGAGCAGTTCTTC.

In this sample, this clonotype turned up many times. As DNA, the CDR3 is TGCAGTGCTAGGGACTATAGAAACTACAATGAGCAGTTCTTC. Residues: CSARDYRNYNEQFF. The chain links TRBV20-1 to TRBJ2-1; D perhaps matches TRBD2 (6 bases). V was shortened by 3 bases and J by 3 bases, with 12 bases between the two germline ends. CDR1 is DFQATT and CDR2 is SNEGSKA in the germline V gene (reference sequence). This CDR3 spans 14 amino acids.

The chain recombines TRBV30 with TRBJ2-3, with 10 bases aligning to TRBD2. The CDR3 is 17 amino acids. The J segment lost 0 bases and the V segment lost 6 bases, leaving 12 bases of the junction unmatched. The germline gives CDR1 GTSNPN, CDR2 SVGIG (reference sequence). In DNA form, the CDR3 reads TGTGCCTGTGTACTAGCGGGGTTCGCTACTAGCACAGATACGCAGTATTTT. This translates into CACVLAGFATSTDTQYF.

This clonotype was picked up many times. The chain joins TRBV29-1 to TRBJ2-1; D is undetermined. The CDR3 contains 10 residues. Germline CDR1 reads SQVTM; CDR2 reads ANQGSEA. Trimming took 7 bases from V and 7 from J, leaving 8 bases between them. The CDR3 DNA reads TGCAGCGCTAGAGAGAATGAGCAGTTCTTC. It specifies CSARENEQFF.

The chain recombines TRBV5-1 with TRBJ2-1; D is ambiguous. This CDR3 has 15 amino acids. Trimming shortened V by 0 bases and J by 5 bases, and 12 bases separated the two germline ends. Germline V CDR1 and CDR2: SGHRS, YFSETQ. The CDR3 protein is CASSLGENWNNEQFF. The CDR3 nucleotides are TGCGCCAGCAGCTTGGGGGAAAACTGGAACAATGAGCAGTTCTTC.

V is TRBV7-9 and J is TRBJ2-1; 10 bases align to TRBD2. Germline V lookup: CDR1 SEHNR, CDR2 FQNEAQ (reference sequence). V lost 0 bases, J lost 8 bases, and 1 base stayed unmatched. The CDR3 totals 14 residues. CDR3 coding DNA: TGTGCCAGCAGCTTAGCCCTAGCGGGAGATGAGCAGTTCTTC. It translates to CASSLALAGDEQFF.

This clonotype was recorded a few times. The chain has TRBV10-2 and TRBJ2-7, with D possibly being TRBD2 (5 bases). Germline lookup yields CDR1 WSHSY and CDR2 SAAADI. V lost 7 bases, J lost 2 bases, and 9 bases lay in between. The CDR3 is 12 residues long. The CDR3 sequence is CASKHGTYEQYF. The CDR3 coding sequence is TGCGCCAGCAAGCACGGGACCTACGAGCAGTACTTC.

In nucleotides, the CDR3 is TGCGCCAGCAGCCAAGCGGACAGGGACTATGGCTACACCTTC. This gives the protein CASSQADRDYGYTF. The chain combines TRBV4-1 with TRBJ1-2; 8 bases map to TRBD1. CDR1 and CDR2 from the germline V gene are MGHRA and YSYEKL. The CDR3 contains 14 residues. After removal of 1 base from V and 3 bases from J, the junction contained 1 base not matched to a gene.

The chain carries TRBV27 and TRBJ2-1; TRBD2 agrees at 9 bases. The CDR3 length is 14 residues. J gave up 8 bases and V 6 bases, and 8 bases lay outside the gene matches. CDR1 and CDR2 from the germline V gene are MNHEY and SMNVEV (reference sequence). CDR3 amino acids: CASRGTSSFHEQFF. The CDR3 DNA is TGTGCCAGCAGGGGGACTAGCTCGTTCCATGAGCAGTTCTTC.

The rearrangement joins TRBV20-1 to TRBJ1-1; a possible D gene is TRBD1 (6 bases). The CDR3 sequence is 18 residues long. The V end lost 3 bases, the J end lost 0 bases, and 23 bases lay between the germline ends. Germline V gene sequence: CDR1 DFQATT, CDR2 SNEGSKA (reference sequence). CDR3 protein: CSASLAGDIFLMNTEAFF. CDR3 DNA sequence: TGCAGTGCTAGTTTGGCAGGGGATATCTTTCTAATGAACACTGAAGCTTTCTTT.

This chain links TRBV20-1 with TRBJ2-2; 8 bases match TRBD2. Germline V gives CDR1 DFQATT, CDR2 SNEGSKA (reference sequence). J gave up 5 bases and V 5 bases, and 10 bases lay outside the gene matches. There are 15 residues in the CDR3. The DNA of the CDR3 is TGCAGTGCTCATGGACTAGCCGCTGGTACCGGGGAGCTGTTTTTT. It translates to CSAHGLAAGTGELFF.

This clonotype was counted ten times or more. The chain carries TRBV6-5 and TRBJ2-1; TRBD2 agrees at 13 bases. The germline V gene encodes CDR1 MNHEY and CDR2 SVGAGI. The trim removed 0 bases at V and 12 bases at J, leaving 5 bases unmatched. The CDR3 loop spans 15 amino acids. The CDR3 spells CASSYSLAGGRWQFF. CDR3 nucleotides: TGTGCCAGCAGTTACTCACTAGCGGGAGGGCGATGGCAGTTCTTC.

The V gene is TRBV20-1, the J gene TRBJ2-2; 14 bases are a match to TRBD2. The germline gives CDR1 DFQATT, CDR2 SNEGSKA (reference sequence). The J segment lost 7 bases and the V segment lost 2 bases, leaving 6 bases of the junction unmatched. This CDR3 is built from 16 residues. CDR3 nucleotides: TGCAGTGCTAGACGACTAGCGGGAGGGTTAGGCGGGGAGCTGTTTTTT. Amino acids: CSARRLAGGLGGELFF.

This clonotype was picked up many times. This chain connects TRBV20-1 to TRBJ2-5; D remains unclear. The germline V gene has CDR1 DFQATT and CDR2 SNEGSKA (reference sequence). Deletions cut 6 bases from V and 5 bases from J, with 10 bases between. This CDR3 has 11 residues. The CDR3 sequence is CSAVRDETQYF. The CDR3 coding sequence is TGCAGTGCGGTTAGGGATGAGACCCAGTACTTC.

The gene calls are TRBV4-1 and TRBJ1-5, with 8 nucleotides matching TRBD1. Germline V lookup: CDR1 MGHRA, CDR2 YSYEKL. The CDR3 is 15 residues long. Losses at the gene ends were 3 bases for V and 4 bases for J; bases not matched to a gene: 5. This chain's CDR3 is CASSQGTGLNQPQHF. The DNA for the CDR3 is TGCGCCAGCAGCCAGGGGACAGGATTAAATCAGCCCCAGCATTTT.

V usage is TRBV7-6 and J usage is TRBJ2-7; 15 nucleotides agree with TRBD2. The germline V gene encodes CDR1 SGHVS and CDR2 FNYEAQ. With V trimmed by 5 bases and J by 0 bases, 8 bases remained unmatched. There are 18 residues in the CDR3. CDR3 region: CASSDGLAGGYSSYEQYF. The CDR3 region has the DNA TGTGCCAGCAGCGATGGACTAGCGGGAGGGTATAGCTCCTACGAGCAGTACTTC.

The rearrangement links TRBV15 to TRBJ2-2, with D uncertain. Germline lookup yields CDR1 LNHNV and CDR2 YYDKDF (reference sequence). The CDR3 runs 14 residues. V was cut by 1 base and J by 3 bases, with 6 bases left in between. In nucleotides, the CDR3 is TGTGCCACCAGCAGAGCCCAGGACACCGGGGAGCTGTTTTTT. This gives the protein CATSRAQDTGELFF.

This clonotype was detected ten times or more. The chain joins TRBV7-2 to TRBJ2-1; D is perhaps TRBD1 (6 bases). This CDR3 has 17 amino acids. Germline V CDR1 and CDR2: SGHTA, FQGNSA. V dropped 5 bases and J dropped 5 bases, with 22 bases sitting between them. This CDR3 is CASSLSMWGPSHNEQFF. Written as DNA, the CDR3 is TGTGCCAGCAGCCTCTCCATGTGGGGGCCGTCGCACAATGAGCAGTTCTTC.

V gene TRBV4-2 combines with J gene TRBJ2-3; D gene unclear. CDR1 is LGHNA and CDR2 is YNFKEQ in the germline V gene. The germline V and J ends were trimmed by 1 base and 0 bases, with 11 bases remaining between them. The CDR3 runs 16 residues. In DNA form, the CDR3 reads TGTGCCAGCAGCCAAGCGGTAGTAGGCAGCACAGATACGCAGTATTTT. Amino acids: CASSQAVVGSTDTQYF.